Below, 7 T cell receptor beta chains from the same sample are listed, as sequenced in a study of shared clonotypes between healthy human individuals (dated by TCRdb to the early 2020s). Libraries were prepared through the immunoSEQ multiplex PCR assay. In its TCRdb copy, this immuneACCESS table keeps in-frame sequences only and misses some clones. Where compared with another copy, unresolved V genes explain less than half of these, and the others have no known cause. The sample table holds hundreds of thousands of clones, of which around 78% were seen once. The ten largest make up approximately 12% of the sample. What was sequenced was PBMCs. The receptors originated from a woman in her 40s in good health. Some clones in this sample may be carry-over from other donors' samples.

With respect to this clone: Only one base separates this from a far larger clonotype, so it likely reflects a read error. The chain combines TRBV28 with TRBJ1-2, with unresolved D. The CDR3 is 12 residues long. Germline values: CDR1 MDHEN, CDR2 SYDVKM. Trimming removed 6 bases from V and 6 bases from J, with 11 bases in between. CDR3 sequence: CASSLRLHGYTF. The CDR3 DNA follows: TGTGCCAGCAGCCTTCGACTGCATGGCTACACCTTC.

The chain carries TRBV7-8 and TRBJ2-7; the D gene could be TRBD1 or TRBD2 (5 bases each). V lost 5 bases and J 0 bases, leaving 11 bases between the germline ends. Looked up from germline, CDR1 is SGHVS and CDR2 is FQNEAQ. The CDR3 spans 14 residues. CDR3 residues: CASSKGRFSYEQYF. CDR3 nucleotide sequence: TGTGCCAGCAGCAAGGGACGGTTCTCCTACGAGCAGTACTTC.

As for this clone: Other DNA sequences from this sample encode an identical CDR3 as well. This chain links TRBV19 with TRBJ1-2, with D tentatively TRBD1 (5 bases). This CDR3 spans 12 amino acids. The germline V gene has CDR1 LNHDA and CDR2 SQIVND (reference sequence). V lost 6 bases and J lost 2, with 7 bases in between. In nucleotides, the CDR3 is TGTGCCAGTAGCAGGGTGAACTATGGCTACACCTTC. Its protein is CASSRVNYGYTF.

The chain combines TRBV12-5 with TRBJ2-2; 8 nucleotides line up with TRBD2. Looked up from germline, CDR1 is LGHNT and CDR2 is FRNRAP. This CDR3 has 16 residues. After removal of 7 bases from V and 0 bases from J, the junction contained 7 bases not matched to a gene. CDR3 nucleotides: TGTGCTAGTGCCCGGGGGGGGGTTACGAACACCGGGGAGCTGTTTTTT. The encoded protein is CASARGGVTNTGELFF. Supplemented by reference TRBV12-5 and TRBJ2-2, the full variable domain reads DARVTQTPRHKVTEMGQEVTMRCQPILGHNTVFWYRQTMMQGLELLAYFRNRAPLDDSGMPKDRFSAEMPDATLATLKIQPSEPRDSAVYFCASARGGVTNTGELFFGEGSRLTVL.

The chain couples TRBV19 to TRBJ2-2, with D maybe TRBD2 (5 bases). This CDR3 region has 16 residues. Germline V lookup: CDR1 LNHDA, CDR2 SQIVND (reference sequence). Trimming removed 4 bases from V and 4 bases from J, with 16 bases in between. CDR3 sequence (DNA): TGTGCCAGTAGTAGGGAGAGTCCAAGTCCCACCGGGGAGCTGTTTTTT. Translating it yields CASSRESPSPTGELFF.

CDR3: CASSLRTDMNTEAFF. In nucleotides, the CDR3 is TGCGCCAGCAGCTTGCGGACGGACATGAACACTGAAGCTTTCTTT. The V gene is TRBV5-1, the J gene TRBJ1-1, with D perhaps matching TRBD1 (5 bases). CDR1 is SGHRS and CDR2 is YFSETQ in the germline V gene. The CDR3 is 15 amino acids. V dropped 1 base and J dropped 0 bases, with 10 bases sitting between them.

The rearrangement joins TRBV5-1 to TRBJ2-2, with D unclear. The V and J ends lost 0 bases and 4 bases respectively, with 7 bases between them. Germline V gene lookup returns CDR1 SGHRS and CDR2 YFSETQ. The CDR3 loop spans 14 amino acids. The DNA of the CDR3 is TGCGCCAGCAGCTTGGTCGTGGGCACCGGGGAGCTGTTTTTT. This codes for CASSLVVGTGELFF. The entire variable domain, with the rest obtained from reference TRBV5-1 and TRBJ2-2, is as follows: KAGVTQTPRYLIKTRGQQVTLSCSPISGHRSVSWYQQTPGQGLQFLFEYFSETQRNKGNFPGRFSGRQFSNSRSEMNVSTLELGDSALYLCASSLVVGTGELFFGEGSRLTVL.